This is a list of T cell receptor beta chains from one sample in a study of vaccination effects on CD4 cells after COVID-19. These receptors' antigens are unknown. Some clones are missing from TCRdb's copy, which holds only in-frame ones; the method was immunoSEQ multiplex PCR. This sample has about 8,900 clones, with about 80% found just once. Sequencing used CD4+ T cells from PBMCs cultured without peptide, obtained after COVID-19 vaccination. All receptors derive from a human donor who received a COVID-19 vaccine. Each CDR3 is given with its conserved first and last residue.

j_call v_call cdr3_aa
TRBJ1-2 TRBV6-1 CASSEATAEPNYGYTF
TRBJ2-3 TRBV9 CASSTGLAGGPTDTQYF
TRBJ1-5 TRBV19 CASSIDSAGHQPQHF
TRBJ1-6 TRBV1 CTSSQVAKVGGDNSPLHF
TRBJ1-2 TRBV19 CASTPDRGRGYGYTF
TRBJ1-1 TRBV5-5 CASSLRLGPLNTEAFF
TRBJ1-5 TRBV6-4 CASSGGQLLSNQPQHF
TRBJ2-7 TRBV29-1 CSVGAPDRGEQYF
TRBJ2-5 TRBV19 CASSFGQGAGETQYF
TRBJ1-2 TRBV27 CASSYRDRVYGYTF
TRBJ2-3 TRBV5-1 CASSLAGSFTDTQYF
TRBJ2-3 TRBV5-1 CASSSGQDTDTQYF
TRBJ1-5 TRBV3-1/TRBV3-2 CASSPGTGDQPQHF
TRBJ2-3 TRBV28 CASRRQSTDTQYF
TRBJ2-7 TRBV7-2 CASSTGSGDF
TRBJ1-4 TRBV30 CAWSGGRSNEKLFF